The rows below give T cell receptor beta chains drawn from one sample of a study of cytomegalovirus exposure and HLA in healthy donors. Only in-frame clones appear in the TCRdb table, and some are missing; sequencing was by immunoSEQ multiplex PCR. The sample carries over 250,000 clones, 80% to 90% recorded once. Sequenced material: PBMCs. These receptors were taken from a woman under 30 in good health and CMV-seronegative. Each CDR3 is given with its conserved first and last residue. The D gene is left open where the match is weak. The size of a clone is reported for some rows only, either as once, few or many, or as a class for expanded clones.

size | J | D | V | DNA | CDR3
few | TRBJ2-7 | TRBD2 | TRBV4-1 | TGCGCCAGCAGCTCTATTAGCGGGGGGGACTACGAGCAGTACTTC | CASSSISGGDYEQYF
- | TRBJ1-2 | TRBD1 | TRBV15 | TGTGCCACCAGCAGAGAGGGCACAGGGGGCTATGGCTACACCTTC | CATSREGTGGYGYTF
- | TRBJ1-2 | TRBD1 | TRBV13 | TGTGCCAGCAGCCAGACAGGGTTTAACTATGGCTACACCTTC | CASSQTGFNYGYTF
- | TRBJ2-3 | - | TRBV18 | TGTGCCAGCTCACCCCCTGTTGCAGATACGCAGTATTTT | CASSPPVADTQYF
- | TRBJ2-1 | TRBD2 | TRBV5-1 | TGCGCCAGCAGCGTTCTAGCGGGGGCTTACAATGAGCAGTTCTTC | CASSVLAGAYNEQFF
- | TRBJ2-3 | - | TRBV4-1 | TGCGCCAGCAGCCAAGATCAAGATACGCAGTATTTT | CASSQDQDTQYF
- | TRBJ2-5 | - | TRBV6-1 | TGTGCCAGCAGGAGGGGACTCCTCCAAGAGACCCAGTACTTC | CASRRGLLQETQYF
once | TRBJ2-5 | TRBD2 | TRBV10-3 | TGTGCCATCGCGGGGGACCTATCGTTATCCTCCCAGTACTTC | CAIAGDLSLSSQYF
- | TRBJ1-2 | TRBD1 | TRBV27 | TGTGCCAGCAGTACTGGGACAGGGGGCAACTATGGCTACACCTTC | CASSTGTGGNYGYTF
few | TRBJ1-2 | - | TRBV28 | TGTGCCAGCAGTTCAGGCCCGACAATCTATCGCTACACCTTC | CASSSGPTIYRYTF
- | TRBJ1-1 | - | TRBV4-1 | TGCGCCAGCAGCCCCGAGGCCGGCTATACCCCTGAAGCTTTCTTT | CASSPEAGYTPEAFF
- | TRBJ2-7 | TRBD1 | TRBV9 | TGTGCCAGCAGCCCCCGGGACAGGACCAGCGAGCAGTACTTC | CASSPRDRTSEQYF
- | TRBJ2-7 | TRBD1 | TRBV10-3 | TGTGCCATCAGTAACAGGGGTCTAGAAGAGCAGTACTTC | CAISNRGLEEQYF
- | TRBJ1-1 | - | TRBV7-9 | TGTGCCAGCAGCTTAGGGAACAGGGTCGCGAACACTGAAGCTTTCTTT | CASSLGNRVANTEAFF
- | TRBJ2-2 | TRBD2 | TRBV11-1 | TGTGCCAGCAGCTTAGGGCCCCCTACTAGCGGGAGGCGAACCGGGGAGCTGTTTTTT | CASSLGPPTSGRRTGELFF
once | TRBJ2-7 | - | TRBV28 | TGTGCCAGCAGTTTGCCAATCCCCAGTCCCTACGAGCAGTACTTC | CASSLPIPSPYEQYF
- | TRBJ2-7 | - | TRBV5-6 | TGTGCCAGCAGCTTGGGCGGGATCGGCGAGCAGTACTTC | CASSLGGIGEQYF
- | TRBJ2-3 | - | TRBV6-1 | TGTGCCAGCAGTGATCAGCTGAGGGGCACAGATACGCAGTATTTT | CASSDQLRGTDTQYF
- | TRBJ2-7 | TRBD1 | TRBV6-5 | TGTGCCAGCAGTCTCACCGGGACAGGGACCTACGAGCAGTACTTC | CASSLTGTGTYEQYF
- | TRBJ1-5 | TRBD1 | TRBV7-2 | TGTGCCAGCAGCCCCGACAGGGGGGGTCAGCCCCAGCATTTT | CASSPDRGGQPQHF
- | TRBJ1-1 | TRBD1 | TRBV10-3 | TGTGCCATCAGTGAAAGAGTCGAGGGGGCTCAGGCTTTCTTT | CAISERVEGAQAFF
- | TRBJ1-2 | - | TRBV27 | TGTGCCAGCAGTCCGGGGCGGGGCGGCTACACCTTC | CASSPGRGGYTF
- | TRBJ2-7 | - | TRBV18 | TGTGCCAGCTCACCAGGCGGGGTATACGAGCAGTACTTC | CASSPGGVYEQYF
- | TRBJ2-3 | - | TRBV27 | TGTGCCAGCAGAGCATACACAGATACGCAGTATTTT | CASRAYTDTQYF
- | TRBJ2-7 | - | TRBV18 | TGTGCCAGCTCACCACGAAGCGGGCTCCCCTACGAGCAGTACTTC | CASSPRSGLPYEQYF
- | TRBJ2-2 | - | TRBV6-5 | TGTGCCAGCAGTTACCTCGGGGAGGCGGGGACCGGGGAGCTGTTTTTT | CASSYLGEAGTGELFF
- | TRBJ2-2 | TRBD2 | TRBV6-6 | TGTGCCGGTTCGGAGCGGGAGGGGGCCGGGGAGCTGTTTTTT | CAGSEREGAGELFF
- | TRBJ2-5 | - | TRBV18 | TGTGCCAGCTCAGGAGAAGGGGCATCAGGGACCCAGTACTTC | CASSGEGASGTQYF
- | TRBJ1-1 | - | TRBV5-6 | TGTGCCAGCAGCTTGTCGGGGAAAGCTTTCTTT | CASSLSGKAFF
- | TRBJ2-1 | TRBD2 | TRBV7-9 | TGTGCCAGCAGACGGGGGGAGGATGAGCAGTTCTTC | CASRRGEDEQFF
- | TRBJ1-2 | - | TRBV7-9 | TGTGCCAGCAGCAGGGCAGGGGACTATGGCTACACCTTC | CASSRAGDYGYTF
- | TRBJ2-3 | - | TRBV6-5 | TGTGCCAGCAGTTATTCAGGGGGGCTCGGCACAGATACGCAGTATTTT | CASSYSGGLGTDTQYF
- | TRBJ2-7 | TRBD1 | TRBV5-6 | TGTGCCAGCAGCTTATTACAGGGGCCTTCCTACGAGCAGTACTTC | CASSLLQGPSYEQYF
- | TRBJ1-3 | - | TRBV30 | TGTGCCTGGAGTGTATACTGGGGGCGAAGAAACACCATATATTTT | CAWSVYWGRRNTIYF
- | TRBJ1-1 | TRBD1 | TRBV6-5 | TGTGCCAGCAGTTTTACAGGGGTAGTGAACACTGAAGCTTTCTTT | CASSFTGVVNTEAFF
- | TRBJ2-1 | TRBD2 | TRBV5-1 | TGCGCCAGCAGCTTGCGGACTAGCTACAATGAGCAGTTCTTC | CASSLRTSYNEQFF
- | TRBJ2-7 | - | TRBV29-1 | TGCAGCGTTGATAGAGACGAGCAGTACTTC | CSVDRDEQYF
- | TRBJ1-3 | - | TRBV6-5 | TGTGCCAGCAGTTACGAACACACAAACTCTGGAAACACCATATATTTT | CASSYEHTNSGNTIYF
- | TRBJ2-7 | - | TRBV29-1 | TGCAGCGTTGAGAGAGCCTCCTACGAGCAGTACTTC | CSVERASYEQYF
- | TRBJ2-1 | - | TRBV27 | TGTGCCAGCAGTTTATCGATGGAGGGCCGTGTCAATGAGCAGTTCTTC | CASSLSMEGRVNEQFF
- | TRBJ2-1 | TRBD1 | TRBV4-3 | TGCGCCAGCAGCCAAGAAGACAGGGGGCTTGAGCAGTTCTTC | CASSQEDRGLEQFF
- | TRBJ1-5 | - | TRBV6-5 | TGTGCCAGCAGTTACTCTGGCAGGGTTAGTCAGCCCCAGCATTTT | CASSYSGRVSQPQHF
- | TRBJ2-7 | - | TRBV2 | TGTGCCAGCTGGCGGATCTACGAGCAGTACTTC | CASWRIYEQYF
- | TRBJ2-7 | - | TRBV7-8 | TGTGCCAGCAGCCCTACCCACTACGAGCAGTACTTC | CASSPTHYEQYF
- | TRBJ1-6 | - | TRBV13 | TGTGCCAGCAGCTTACCGGGAACACCCCTCCACTTT | CASSLPGTPLHF
- | TRBJ2-1 | TRBD2 | TRBV5-6 | TGTGCCAGCAGGGAAGGGCCTCTAGCGGGAGGTTTCAATGATAAGCAGTTCTTC | CASREGPLAGGFNDKQFF
- | TRBJ2-1 | TRBD2 | TRBV5-1 | TGCGCCAGCAGCTCCGGACTAGCGGGGGCCTACAATGAGCAGTTCTTC | CASSSGLAGAYNEQFF
once | TRBJ2-1 | TRBD1 | TRBV29-1 | TGCAGCGTTGAGTCGGACAGGGGGCCAGAATTCTTC | CSVESDRGPEFF
once | TRBJ2-1 | TRBD2 | TRBV6-5 | TGTGCCAGCAGTTACAGCGGGAGACCTTACAATGAGCAGTTCTTC | CASSYSGRPYNEQFF
- | TRBJ2-3 | - | TRBV2 | TGTGCCAGCGGGAAAACCCCTGGGGGGTGGACAGATACGCAGTATTTT | CASGKTPGGWTDTQYF
- | TRBJ1-2 | TRBD1 | TRBV5-1 | TGCGCCAGCAGCTTGGTGCCGACAGGGGCTAACTATGGCTACACCTTC | CASSLVPTGANYGYTF
- | TRBJ1-1 | - | TRBV29-1 | TGCAGCCCGGTTATGGGGACAGAAGCTTTCTTT | CSPVMGTEAFF
- | TRBJ1-1 | TRBD1 | TRBV5-6 | TGTGCCAGCAGCTTGCCAAACAGGGGAAGAACTGAAGCTTTCTTT | CASSLPNRGRTEAFF
- | TRBJ2-6 | TRBD1 | TRBV27 | TGTGCCACACGAGGGACAGGAGCTGGGGCCAACGTCCTGACTTTC | CATRGTGAGANVLTF
- | TRBJ1-4 | - | TRBV6-5 | TGTGCCAGCAGCCACGAACGGAATGAAAAACTGTTTTTT | CASSHERNEKLFF
once | TRBJ1-1 | TRBD1 | TRBV4-1 | TGCGCCAGCAGCCAAGACAGGAGGACAGGGAAGATTAATGCTGAAGCTTTCTTT | CASSQDRRTGKINAEAFF
- | TRBJ2-2 | - | TRBV9 | TGTGCCAGCAGCCTCCGAGCGGGCGGAATCACCGGGGAGCTGTTTTTT | CASSLRAGGITGELFF